One sample yielded the 14 T cell receptor beta chains listed below, sequenced in a study of Tregs in tolerant kidney transplant recipients. TCRdb keeps only in-frame clones here, not all; method: immunoSEQ multiplex PCR. The table records roughly 7,800 clones, roughly 44% of them present only once. Their specific antigens are unknown. The specimen sequenced was CD4+ T cells from blood cultured with allogeneic cells. These receptor sequences come from a human donor in good health.

A few counts support this clone. The chain combines TRBV4-2 with TRBJ2-2; maybe TRBD1 (6 bases). The V end was cut by 6 bases, the J end by 4 bases, with 12 bases between. Germline CDR1 is LGHNA and CDR2 is YNFKEQ. The CDR3 consists of 14 residues. The CDR3 loop is CASSSTGTTGELFF. DNA of the CDR3: TGTGCCAGCAGTTCAACAGGGACCACCGGGGAGCTGTTTTTT.

The gene calls are TRBV11-3 and TRBJ2-7; 7 positions match TRBD1. CDR3 length: 15 residues. J was trimmed by 2 bases and V by 3 bases; bases with no gene match: 7. The germline CDR1 and CDR2 sequences are SGHNT and YENEEA. The chain's CDR3 is CASSFVGGAAYEQYF. CDR3 nucleotide sequence: TGTGCCAGCAGCTTCGTAGGGGGCGCCGCCTACGAGCAGTACTTC.

The chain carries TRBV5-8 and TRBJ2-5; possibly TRBD1 or TRBD2 for D (5 bases each). The ends were cut back, 6 bases at V and 7 bases at J, with 19 bases in the middle. CDR3 length equals 14 residues. Germline V gene sequence: CDR1 SGHTS, CDR2 YDEGEE. Here the CDR3 reads CASNVRGPVGTQYF. The CDR3 nucleotides read TGTGCCAGCAACGTAAGGGGACCCGTCGGGACCCAGTACTTC.

This clone occurred many times. The chain recombines TRBV5-1 with TRBJ1-1; D is unclear. The germline V gene encodes CDR1 SGHRS and CDR2 YFSETQ. The ends were cut back, 4 bases at V and 7 bases at J, with 11 bases in the middle. The CDR3 is 12 amino acids. CDR3 residues: CASSSLFNEAFF. The CDR3 nucleotides read TGCGCCAGCAGCAGCCTTTTCAATGAAGCTTTCTTT.

A few counts support this clone. The chain is built from TRBV5-1 and TRBJ2-2; D gene uncertain. Germline V CDR1 and CDR2: SGHRS, YFSETQ. This CDR3 region has 13 residues. The ends were cut back, 2 bases at V and 5 bases at J, with 7 bases in the middle. For the CDR3, the DNA is TGCGCCAGCAGCTTATTTGGAACCGGGGAGCTGTTTTTT. The encoded protein is CASSLFGTGELFF.

V usage is TRBV19 and J usage is TRBJ1-4, with 7 positions matching TRBD1. The CDR3 sequence is 14 residues long. The V gene's germline CDR1 is LNHDA and CDR2 SQIVND (reference sequence). With V trimmed by 5 bases and J by 11 bases, 11 bases remained unmatched. The CDR3 DNA reads as TGTGCCAGTAGTTTGACAGGGTGGAGGGGTAAACTGTTTTTT. Amino acid sequence: CASSLTGWRGKLFF.

This chain uses TRBV7-2 with TRBJ2-7; TRBD2 matches at 13 bases. Per the germline V gene, CDR1 is SGHTA and CDR2 is FQGNSA. With V trimmed by 3 bases and J by 10 bases, 6 bases remained unmatched. The CDR3 loop spans 14 amino acids. CDR3 sequence (DNA): TGTGCCAGCAGCTTTGGAACTAGCGGGAGGGGACAGTACTTC. It yields the protein CASSFGTSGRGQYF. Full variable domain (missing parts from reference TRBV7-2 and TRBJ2-7): GAGVSQSPSNKVTEKGKDVELRCDPISGHTALYWYRQSLGQGLEFLIYFQGNSAPDKSGLPSDRFSAERTGGSVSTLTIQRTQQEDSAVYLCASSFGTSGRGQYFGPGTRLTVT.

This clone appeared a few times. This chain links TRBV4-3 with TRBJ2-5; 7 bases are a match to TRBD2. The CDR3 contains 14 residues. V shed 1 base, J shed 4 bases, and the junction held 3 bases outside the gene matches. Germline values: CDR1 LGHNA, CDR2 YSLEER. The CDR3 here is CASSQVGGRETQYF. CDR3 nucleotides: TGCGCCAGCAGCCAAGTCGGGGGGAGAGAGACCCAGTACTTC.

CDR3 amino acids: CASSPGGSTDTQYF. DNA for the CDR3: TGTGCCAGCAGCCCTGGGGGGAGCACAGATACGCAGTATTTT. V usage is TRBV7-2 and J usage is TRBJ2-3; weak D call: TRBD2 (6 bases). The CDR3 loop spans 14 amino acids. Trimming cost V 5 bases and J 0 bases, with 9 bases left between them. CDR1 is SGHTA and CDR2 is FQGNSA in the germline V gene. The variable domain in full, completed from reference TRBV7-2 and TRBJ2-3, reads GAGVSQSPSNKVTEKGKDVELRCDPISGHTALYWYRQSLGQGLEFLIYFQGNSAPDKSGLPSDRFSAERTGGSVSTLTIQRTQQEDSAVYLCASSPGGSTDTQYFGPGTRLTVL.

The gene calls are TRBV5-4 and TRBJ1-5, with 7 bases that match TRBD1. Germline V gene data show CDR1 as SGHNT and CDR2 as YYREEE (reference sequence). After removal of 3 bases from V and 6 bases from J, the junction contained 6 bases not matched to a gene. CDR3 length equals 14 residues. The CDR3 sequence: CASSYRGYGQPQHF. The CDR3 DNA follows: TGTGCCAGCAGCTACAGGGGATACGGTCAGCCCCAGCATTTT.

The table lists this clone with a few counts. The chain has TRBV5-6 and TRBJ1-2; perhaps TRBD1 as D (5 bases). This CDR3 region has 13 residues. The germline V gene encodes CDR1 SGHDT and CDR2 YYEEEE. Deletions cut 2 bases from V and 5 bases from J, with 10 bases between. The CDR3 DNA reads TGTGCCAGCAGCTTCGGCAGGGAATATGGCTACACCTTC. Translating it yields CASSFGREYGYTF.

The V and J genes are TRBV27 and TRBJ2-3; 7 bases map to TRBD1. CDR1 is MNHEY, CDR2 SMNVEV, per germline (reference sequence). This CDR3 spans 17 amino acids. J lost 0 bases, V lost 2 bases, and 8 bases had no gene match. The CDR3 region is CASSLLPGQSSTDTQYF. The CDR3 DNA follows: TGTGCCAGCAGTTTACTGCCGGGACAGAGTAGCACAGATACGCAGTATTTT.

The rearrangement uses TRBV25-1 and TRBJ2-1; D unresolved. CDR3 length: 14 amino acids. Germline V CDR1 and CDR2: MGHDK, SYGVNS. V was clipped by 5 bases and J by 4 bases, with 12 bases between them. CDR3 protein: CASSWAGPYNEQFF. CDR3 nucleotide sequence: TGTGCCAGCAGTTGGGCAGGACCATACAATGAGCAGTTCTTC.

The chain uses TRBV7-8 and TRBJ2-1; D call uncertain. Between the trimmed V and J ends, which lost 3 bases and 5 bases, there was a span of 2 bases. Per germline, CDR1 SGHVS and CDR2 FQNEAQ. There are 11 residues in the CDR3. The CDR3 region is CASSFHNEQFF. In DNA form, the CDR3 reads TGTGCCAGCAGCTTCCACAATGAGCAGTTCTTC.